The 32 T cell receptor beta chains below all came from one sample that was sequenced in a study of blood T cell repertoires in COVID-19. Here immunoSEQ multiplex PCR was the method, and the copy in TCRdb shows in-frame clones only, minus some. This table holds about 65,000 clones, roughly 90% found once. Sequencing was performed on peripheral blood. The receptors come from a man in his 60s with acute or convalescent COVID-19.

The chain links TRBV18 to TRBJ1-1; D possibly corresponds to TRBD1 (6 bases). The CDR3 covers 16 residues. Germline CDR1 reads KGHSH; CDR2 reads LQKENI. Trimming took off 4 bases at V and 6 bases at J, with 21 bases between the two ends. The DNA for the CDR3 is TGTGCCAGCTCACTAAACGAGGGTGGGGGCAACTCTGAAGCTTTCTTT. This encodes CASSLNEGGGNSEAFF.

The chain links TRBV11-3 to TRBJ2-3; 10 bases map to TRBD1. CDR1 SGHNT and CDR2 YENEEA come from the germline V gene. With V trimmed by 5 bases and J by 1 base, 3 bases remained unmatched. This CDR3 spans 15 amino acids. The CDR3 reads CASSPGTGGTDTQYF. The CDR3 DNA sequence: TGTGCCAGCAGCCCTGGGACAGGGGGCACAGATACGCAGTATTTT.

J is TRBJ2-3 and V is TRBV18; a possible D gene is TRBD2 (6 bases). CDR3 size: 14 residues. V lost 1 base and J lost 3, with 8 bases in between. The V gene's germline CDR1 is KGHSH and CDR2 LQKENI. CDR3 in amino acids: CASSPQGRTDTQYF. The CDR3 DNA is TGTGCCAGCTCACCACAGGGGAGGACAGATACGCAGTATTTT.

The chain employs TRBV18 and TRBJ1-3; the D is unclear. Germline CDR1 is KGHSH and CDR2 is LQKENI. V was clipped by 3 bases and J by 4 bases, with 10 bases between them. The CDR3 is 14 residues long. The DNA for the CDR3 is TGTGCCAGCTCACCCGAAGCCGCCGGAAACACCATATATTTT. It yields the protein CASSPEAAGNTIYF.

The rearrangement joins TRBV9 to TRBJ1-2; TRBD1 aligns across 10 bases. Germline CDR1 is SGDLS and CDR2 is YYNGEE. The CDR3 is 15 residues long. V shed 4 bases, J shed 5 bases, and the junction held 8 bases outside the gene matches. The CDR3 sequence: CASSLSRGQGYGYTF. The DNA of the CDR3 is TGTGCCAGCAGCCTATCTAGGGGACAGGGGTATGGCTACACCTTC.

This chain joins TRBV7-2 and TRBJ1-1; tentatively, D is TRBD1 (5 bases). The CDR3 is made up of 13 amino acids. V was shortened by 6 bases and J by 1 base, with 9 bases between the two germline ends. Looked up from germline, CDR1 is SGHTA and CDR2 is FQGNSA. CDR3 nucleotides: TGTGCCAGCAGTACCCAGGGGAACACTGAAGCTTTCTTT. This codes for CASSTQGNTEAFF.

The CDR3 sequence: CASSFGQAFIGGYTF. The DNA for the CDR3 is TGTGCCAGCAGCTTTGGACAGGCATTCATCGGGGGCTACACCTTC. The V and J genes are TRBV5-6 and TRBJ1-2, with 7 bases aligning to TRBD1. Germline CDR1 and CDR2: SGHDT and YYEEEE. V trimming: 2 bases; J trimming: 8 bases; junction bases outside the gene matches: 12. The CDR3 totals 15 residues.

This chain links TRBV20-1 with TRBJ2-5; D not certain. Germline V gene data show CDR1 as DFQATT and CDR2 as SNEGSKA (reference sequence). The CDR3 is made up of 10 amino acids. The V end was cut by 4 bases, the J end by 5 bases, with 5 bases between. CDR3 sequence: CSATEETQYF. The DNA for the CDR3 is TGCAGTGCTACGGAGGAGACCCAGTACTTC.

CDR3 sequence: CASSLRLAGGLNEQFF. The CDR3 nucleotides read TGTGCCAGCAGCCTTCGACTAGCGGGGGGGCTTAATGAGCAGTTCTTC. The chain links TRBV4-2 to TRBJ2-1, with 14 bases matching TRBD2. Trimming removed 4 bases from V and 7 bases from J; junction bases left unmatched: 6. The CDR3 loop spans 16 amino acids. The V gene's germline CDR1 is LGHNA and CDR2 YNFKEQ.

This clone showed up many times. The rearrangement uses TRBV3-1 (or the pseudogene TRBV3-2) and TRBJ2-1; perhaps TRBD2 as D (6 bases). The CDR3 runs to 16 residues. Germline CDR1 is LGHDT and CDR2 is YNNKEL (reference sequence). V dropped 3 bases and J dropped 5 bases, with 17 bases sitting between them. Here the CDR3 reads CASSHYRGAGNNEQFF. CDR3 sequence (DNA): TGTGCCAGCAGCCACTACCGCGGGGCTGGCAACAATGAGCAGTTCTTC.

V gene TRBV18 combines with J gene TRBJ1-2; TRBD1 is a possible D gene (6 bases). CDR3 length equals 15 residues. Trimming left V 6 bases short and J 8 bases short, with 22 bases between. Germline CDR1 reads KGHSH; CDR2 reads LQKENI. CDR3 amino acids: CASSATGTNTRGYTF. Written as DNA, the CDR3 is TGTGCCAGCTCCGCGACCGGGACAAATACGAGGGGCTACACCTTC. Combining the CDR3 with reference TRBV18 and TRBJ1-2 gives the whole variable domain NAGVMQNPRHLVRRRGQEARLRCSPMKGHSHVYWYRQLPEEGLKFMVYLQKENIIDESGMPKERFSAEFPKEGPSILRIQQVVRGDSAAYFCASSATGTNTRGYTFGSGTRLTVV.

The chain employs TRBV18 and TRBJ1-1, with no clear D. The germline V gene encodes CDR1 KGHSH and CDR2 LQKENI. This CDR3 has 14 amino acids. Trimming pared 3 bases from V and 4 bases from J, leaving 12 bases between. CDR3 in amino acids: CASSPVGPSTEAFF. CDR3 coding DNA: TGTGCCAGCTCACCTGTTGGGCCGTCCACTGAAGCTTTCTTT.

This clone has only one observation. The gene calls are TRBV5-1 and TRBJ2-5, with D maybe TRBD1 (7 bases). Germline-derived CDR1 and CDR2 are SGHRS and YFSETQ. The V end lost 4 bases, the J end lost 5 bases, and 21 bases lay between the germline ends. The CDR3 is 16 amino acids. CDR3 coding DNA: TGCGCCAGCAGCCCTGGAGGGACGACAGGGTCTGAGACCCAGTACTTC. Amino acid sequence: CASSPGGTTGSETQYF.

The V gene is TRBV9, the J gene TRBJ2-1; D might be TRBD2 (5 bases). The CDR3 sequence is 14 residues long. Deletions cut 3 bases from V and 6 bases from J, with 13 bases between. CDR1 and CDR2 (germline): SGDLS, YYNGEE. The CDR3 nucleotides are TGTGCCAGCAGCGGCGCGATGGGAGTCAATGAGCAGTTCTTC. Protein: CASSGAMGVNEQFF.

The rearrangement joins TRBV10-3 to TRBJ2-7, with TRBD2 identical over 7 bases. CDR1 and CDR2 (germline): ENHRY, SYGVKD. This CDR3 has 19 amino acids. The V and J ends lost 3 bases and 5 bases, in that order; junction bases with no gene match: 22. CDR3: CAISDLRWRSGTTSNEQYF. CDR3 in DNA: TGTGCCATCAGTGACCTGAGATGGCGATCCGGGACTACGAGCAACGAGCAGTACTTC.

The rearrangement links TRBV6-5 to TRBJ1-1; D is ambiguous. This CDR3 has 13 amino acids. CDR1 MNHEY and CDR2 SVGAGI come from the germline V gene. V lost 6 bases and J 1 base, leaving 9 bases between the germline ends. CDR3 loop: CASRANQNTEAFF. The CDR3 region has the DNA TGTGCCAGCAGAGCCAACCAGAACACTGAAGCTTTCTTT.

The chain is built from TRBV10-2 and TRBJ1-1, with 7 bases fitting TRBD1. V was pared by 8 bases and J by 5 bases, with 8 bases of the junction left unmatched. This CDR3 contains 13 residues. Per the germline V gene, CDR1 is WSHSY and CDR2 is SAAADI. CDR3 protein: CASARDRKTEAFF. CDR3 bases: TGCGCCAGCGCTCGGGACAGAAAGACTGAAGCTTTCTTT.

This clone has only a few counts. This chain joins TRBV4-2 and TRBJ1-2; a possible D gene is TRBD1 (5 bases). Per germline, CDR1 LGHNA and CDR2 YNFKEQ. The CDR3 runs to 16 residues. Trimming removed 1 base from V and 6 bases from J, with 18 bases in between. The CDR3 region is CASSQGAGGTSDGYTF. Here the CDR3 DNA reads TGTGCCAGCAGCCAAGGGGCCGGAGGGACCTCGGATGGCTACACCTTC.

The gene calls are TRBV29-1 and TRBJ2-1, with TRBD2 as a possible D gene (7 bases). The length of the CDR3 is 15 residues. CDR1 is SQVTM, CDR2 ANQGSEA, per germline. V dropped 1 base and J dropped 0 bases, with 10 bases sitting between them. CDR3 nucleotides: TGCAGCGTTGAAGGGGGGGGCAGCTCCTACAATGAGCAGTTCTTC. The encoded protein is CSVEGGGSSYNEQFF.

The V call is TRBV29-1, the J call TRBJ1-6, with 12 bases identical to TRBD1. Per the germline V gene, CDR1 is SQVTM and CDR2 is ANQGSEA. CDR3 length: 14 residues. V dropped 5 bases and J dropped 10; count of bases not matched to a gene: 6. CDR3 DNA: TGCAGCGTTCAGGGACAGGGGGCTGGGTCACCCCTCCACTTT. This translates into CSVQGQGAGSPLHF.

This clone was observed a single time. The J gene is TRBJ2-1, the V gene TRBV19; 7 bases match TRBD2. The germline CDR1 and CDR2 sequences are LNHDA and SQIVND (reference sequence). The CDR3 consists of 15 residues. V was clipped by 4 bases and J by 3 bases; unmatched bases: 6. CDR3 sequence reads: CASSKSGVFYNEQFF. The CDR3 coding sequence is TGTGCCAGTAGTAAAAGCGGGGTTTTCTACAATGAGCAGTTCTTC.

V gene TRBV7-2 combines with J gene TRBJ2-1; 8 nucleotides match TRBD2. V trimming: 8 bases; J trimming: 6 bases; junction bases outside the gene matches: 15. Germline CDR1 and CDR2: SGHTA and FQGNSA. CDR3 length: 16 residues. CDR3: CASSPTSPGLGNEQFF. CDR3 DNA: TGTGCCAGCTCTCCGACCTCTCCGGGACTAGGCAATGAGCAGTTCTTC.

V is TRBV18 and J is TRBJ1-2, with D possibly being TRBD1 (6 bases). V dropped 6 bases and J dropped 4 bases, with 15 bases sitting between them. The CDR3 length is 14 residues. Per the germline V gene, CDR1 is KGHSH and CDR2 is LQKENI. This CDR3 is CASSPGQGTYGYTF. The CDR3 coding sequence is TGTGCCAGCTCCCCCGGGCAGGGGACCTATGGCTACACCTTC. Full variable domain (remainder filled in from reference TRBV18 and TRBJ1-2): NAGVMQNPRHLVRRRGQEARLRCSPMKGHSHVYWYRQLPEEGLKFMVYLQKENIIDESGMPKERFSAEFPKEGPSILRIQQVVRGDSAAYFCASSPGQGTYGYTFGSGTRLTVV.

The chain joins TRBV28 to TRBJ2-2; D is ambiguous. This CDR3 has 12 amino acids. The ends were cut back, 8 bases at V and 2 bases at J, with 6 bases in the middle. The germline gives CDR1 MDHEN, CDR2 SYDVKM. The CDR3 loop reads CASVHNTGELFF. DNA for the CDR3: TGTGCCAGCGTACATAACACCGGGGAGCTGTTTTTT.

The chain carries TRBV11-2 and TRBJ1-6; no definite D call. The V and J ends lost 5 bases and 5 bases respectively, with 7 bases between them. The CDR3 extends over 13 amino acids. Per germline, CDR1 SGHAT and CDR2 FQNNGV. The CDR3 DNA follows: TGTGCCAGCAGCCTACAGAATAATTCACCCCTCCACTTT. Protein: CASSLQNNSPLHF.

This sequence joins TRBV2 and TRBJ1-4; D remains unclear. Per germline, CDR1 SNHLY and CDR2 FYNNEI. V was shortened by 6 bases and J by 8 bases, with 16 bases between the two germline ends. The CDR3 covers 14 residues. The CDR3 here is CASRKTRTTEKLFF. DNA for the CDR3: TGTGCCAGCAGAAAGACCCGTACTACCGAAAAACTGTTTTTT.

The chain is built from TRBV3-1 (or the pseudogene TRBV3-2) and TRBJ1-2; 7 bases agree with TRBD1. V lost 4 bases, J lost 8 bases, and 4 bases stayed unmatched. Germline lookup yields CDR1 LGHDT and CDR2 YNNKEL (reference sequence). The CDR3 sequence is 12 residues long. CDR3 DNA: TGTGCCAGCAGCCTTAGGACAGGAGGCTACACCTTC. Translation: CASSLRTGGYTF.

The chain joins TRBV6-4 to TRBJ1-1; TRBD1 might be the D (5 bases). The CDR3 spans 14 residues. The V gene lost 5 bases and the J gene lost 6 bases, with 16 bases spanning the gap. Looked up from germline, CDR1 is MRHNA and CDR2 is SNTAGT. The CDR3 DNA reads TGTGCCAGCAGTTCCGGGGGACCTCACGCTGAAGCTTTCTTT. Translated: CASSSGGPHAEAFF.

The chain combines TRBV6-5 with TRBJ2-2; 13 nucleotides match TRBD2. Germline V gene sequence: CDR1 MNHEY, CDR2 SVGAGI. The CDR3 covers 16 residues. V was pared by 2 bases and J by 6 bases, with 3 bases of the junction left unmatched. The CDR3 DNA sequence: TGTGCCAGCAGTTACCCAGGGACTAGCGGGGCCGGGGAGCTGTTTTTT. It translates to CASSYPGTSGAGELFF.

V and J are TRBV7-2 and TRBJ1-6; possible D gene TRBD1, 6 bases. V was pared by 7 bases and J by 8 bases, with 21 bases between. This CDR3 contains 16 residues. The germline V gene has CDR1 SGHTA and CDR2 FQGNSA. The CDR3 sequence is CASINSRGYSDSPLHF. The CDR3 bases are TGTGCCAGCATTAATTCGAGGGGGTATTCGGATTCACCCCTCCACTTT.

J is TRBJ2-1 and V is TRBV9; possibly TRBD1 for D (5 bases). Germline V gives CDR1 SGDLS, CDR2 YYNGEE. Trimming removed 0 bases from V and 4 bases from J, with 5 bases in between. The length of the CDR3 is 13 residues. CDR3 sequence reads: CASSVDRYNEQFF. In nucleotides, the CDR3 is TGTGCCAGCAGCGTAGACAGGTACAATGAGCAGTTCTTC.

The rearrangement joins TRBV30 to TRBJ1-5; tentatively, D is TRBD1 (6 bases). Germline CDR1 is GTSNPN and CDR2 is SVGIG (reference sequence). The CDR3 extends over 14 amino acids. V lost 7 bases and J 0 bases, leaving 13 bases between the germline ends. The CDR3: CASSGEHSNQPQHF. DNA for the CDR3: TGTGCCTCCTCAGGGGAACATAGCAATCAGCCCCAGCATTTT. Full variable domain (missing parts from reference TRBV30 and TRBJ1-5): SQTIHQWPATLVQPVGSPLSLECTVEGTSNPNLYWYRQAAGRGLQLLFYSVGIGQISSEVPQNLSASRPQDRQFILSSKKLLLSDSGFYLCASSGEHSNQPQHFGDGTRLSIL.